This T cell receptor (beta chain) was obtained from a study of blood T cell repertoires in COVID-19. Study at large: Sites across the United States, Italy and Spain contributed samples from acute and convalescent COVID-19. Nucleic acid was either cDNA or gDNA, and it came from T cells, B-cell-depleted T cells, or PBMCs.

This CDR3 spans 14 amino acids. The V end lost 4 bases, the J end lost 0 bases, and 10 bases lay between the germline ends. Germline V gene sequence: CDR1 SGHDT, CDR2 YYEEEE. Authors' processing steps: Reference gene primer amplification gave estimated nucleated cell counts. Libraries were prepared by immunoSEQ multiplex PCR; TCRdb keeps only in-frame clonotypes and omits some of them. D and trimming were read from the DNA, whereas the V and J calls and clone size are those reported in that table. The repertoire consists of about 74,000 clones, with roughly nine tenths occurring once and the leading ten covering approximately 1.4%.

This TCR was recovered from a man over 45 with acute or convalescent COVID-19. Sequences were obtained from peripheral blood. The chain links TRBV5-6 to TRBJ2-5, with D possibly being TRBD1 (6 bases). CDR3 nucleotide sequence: TGTGCCAGCAGCAGAGGGGGATACCAAGAGACCCAGTACTTC. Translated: CASSRGGYQETQYF.